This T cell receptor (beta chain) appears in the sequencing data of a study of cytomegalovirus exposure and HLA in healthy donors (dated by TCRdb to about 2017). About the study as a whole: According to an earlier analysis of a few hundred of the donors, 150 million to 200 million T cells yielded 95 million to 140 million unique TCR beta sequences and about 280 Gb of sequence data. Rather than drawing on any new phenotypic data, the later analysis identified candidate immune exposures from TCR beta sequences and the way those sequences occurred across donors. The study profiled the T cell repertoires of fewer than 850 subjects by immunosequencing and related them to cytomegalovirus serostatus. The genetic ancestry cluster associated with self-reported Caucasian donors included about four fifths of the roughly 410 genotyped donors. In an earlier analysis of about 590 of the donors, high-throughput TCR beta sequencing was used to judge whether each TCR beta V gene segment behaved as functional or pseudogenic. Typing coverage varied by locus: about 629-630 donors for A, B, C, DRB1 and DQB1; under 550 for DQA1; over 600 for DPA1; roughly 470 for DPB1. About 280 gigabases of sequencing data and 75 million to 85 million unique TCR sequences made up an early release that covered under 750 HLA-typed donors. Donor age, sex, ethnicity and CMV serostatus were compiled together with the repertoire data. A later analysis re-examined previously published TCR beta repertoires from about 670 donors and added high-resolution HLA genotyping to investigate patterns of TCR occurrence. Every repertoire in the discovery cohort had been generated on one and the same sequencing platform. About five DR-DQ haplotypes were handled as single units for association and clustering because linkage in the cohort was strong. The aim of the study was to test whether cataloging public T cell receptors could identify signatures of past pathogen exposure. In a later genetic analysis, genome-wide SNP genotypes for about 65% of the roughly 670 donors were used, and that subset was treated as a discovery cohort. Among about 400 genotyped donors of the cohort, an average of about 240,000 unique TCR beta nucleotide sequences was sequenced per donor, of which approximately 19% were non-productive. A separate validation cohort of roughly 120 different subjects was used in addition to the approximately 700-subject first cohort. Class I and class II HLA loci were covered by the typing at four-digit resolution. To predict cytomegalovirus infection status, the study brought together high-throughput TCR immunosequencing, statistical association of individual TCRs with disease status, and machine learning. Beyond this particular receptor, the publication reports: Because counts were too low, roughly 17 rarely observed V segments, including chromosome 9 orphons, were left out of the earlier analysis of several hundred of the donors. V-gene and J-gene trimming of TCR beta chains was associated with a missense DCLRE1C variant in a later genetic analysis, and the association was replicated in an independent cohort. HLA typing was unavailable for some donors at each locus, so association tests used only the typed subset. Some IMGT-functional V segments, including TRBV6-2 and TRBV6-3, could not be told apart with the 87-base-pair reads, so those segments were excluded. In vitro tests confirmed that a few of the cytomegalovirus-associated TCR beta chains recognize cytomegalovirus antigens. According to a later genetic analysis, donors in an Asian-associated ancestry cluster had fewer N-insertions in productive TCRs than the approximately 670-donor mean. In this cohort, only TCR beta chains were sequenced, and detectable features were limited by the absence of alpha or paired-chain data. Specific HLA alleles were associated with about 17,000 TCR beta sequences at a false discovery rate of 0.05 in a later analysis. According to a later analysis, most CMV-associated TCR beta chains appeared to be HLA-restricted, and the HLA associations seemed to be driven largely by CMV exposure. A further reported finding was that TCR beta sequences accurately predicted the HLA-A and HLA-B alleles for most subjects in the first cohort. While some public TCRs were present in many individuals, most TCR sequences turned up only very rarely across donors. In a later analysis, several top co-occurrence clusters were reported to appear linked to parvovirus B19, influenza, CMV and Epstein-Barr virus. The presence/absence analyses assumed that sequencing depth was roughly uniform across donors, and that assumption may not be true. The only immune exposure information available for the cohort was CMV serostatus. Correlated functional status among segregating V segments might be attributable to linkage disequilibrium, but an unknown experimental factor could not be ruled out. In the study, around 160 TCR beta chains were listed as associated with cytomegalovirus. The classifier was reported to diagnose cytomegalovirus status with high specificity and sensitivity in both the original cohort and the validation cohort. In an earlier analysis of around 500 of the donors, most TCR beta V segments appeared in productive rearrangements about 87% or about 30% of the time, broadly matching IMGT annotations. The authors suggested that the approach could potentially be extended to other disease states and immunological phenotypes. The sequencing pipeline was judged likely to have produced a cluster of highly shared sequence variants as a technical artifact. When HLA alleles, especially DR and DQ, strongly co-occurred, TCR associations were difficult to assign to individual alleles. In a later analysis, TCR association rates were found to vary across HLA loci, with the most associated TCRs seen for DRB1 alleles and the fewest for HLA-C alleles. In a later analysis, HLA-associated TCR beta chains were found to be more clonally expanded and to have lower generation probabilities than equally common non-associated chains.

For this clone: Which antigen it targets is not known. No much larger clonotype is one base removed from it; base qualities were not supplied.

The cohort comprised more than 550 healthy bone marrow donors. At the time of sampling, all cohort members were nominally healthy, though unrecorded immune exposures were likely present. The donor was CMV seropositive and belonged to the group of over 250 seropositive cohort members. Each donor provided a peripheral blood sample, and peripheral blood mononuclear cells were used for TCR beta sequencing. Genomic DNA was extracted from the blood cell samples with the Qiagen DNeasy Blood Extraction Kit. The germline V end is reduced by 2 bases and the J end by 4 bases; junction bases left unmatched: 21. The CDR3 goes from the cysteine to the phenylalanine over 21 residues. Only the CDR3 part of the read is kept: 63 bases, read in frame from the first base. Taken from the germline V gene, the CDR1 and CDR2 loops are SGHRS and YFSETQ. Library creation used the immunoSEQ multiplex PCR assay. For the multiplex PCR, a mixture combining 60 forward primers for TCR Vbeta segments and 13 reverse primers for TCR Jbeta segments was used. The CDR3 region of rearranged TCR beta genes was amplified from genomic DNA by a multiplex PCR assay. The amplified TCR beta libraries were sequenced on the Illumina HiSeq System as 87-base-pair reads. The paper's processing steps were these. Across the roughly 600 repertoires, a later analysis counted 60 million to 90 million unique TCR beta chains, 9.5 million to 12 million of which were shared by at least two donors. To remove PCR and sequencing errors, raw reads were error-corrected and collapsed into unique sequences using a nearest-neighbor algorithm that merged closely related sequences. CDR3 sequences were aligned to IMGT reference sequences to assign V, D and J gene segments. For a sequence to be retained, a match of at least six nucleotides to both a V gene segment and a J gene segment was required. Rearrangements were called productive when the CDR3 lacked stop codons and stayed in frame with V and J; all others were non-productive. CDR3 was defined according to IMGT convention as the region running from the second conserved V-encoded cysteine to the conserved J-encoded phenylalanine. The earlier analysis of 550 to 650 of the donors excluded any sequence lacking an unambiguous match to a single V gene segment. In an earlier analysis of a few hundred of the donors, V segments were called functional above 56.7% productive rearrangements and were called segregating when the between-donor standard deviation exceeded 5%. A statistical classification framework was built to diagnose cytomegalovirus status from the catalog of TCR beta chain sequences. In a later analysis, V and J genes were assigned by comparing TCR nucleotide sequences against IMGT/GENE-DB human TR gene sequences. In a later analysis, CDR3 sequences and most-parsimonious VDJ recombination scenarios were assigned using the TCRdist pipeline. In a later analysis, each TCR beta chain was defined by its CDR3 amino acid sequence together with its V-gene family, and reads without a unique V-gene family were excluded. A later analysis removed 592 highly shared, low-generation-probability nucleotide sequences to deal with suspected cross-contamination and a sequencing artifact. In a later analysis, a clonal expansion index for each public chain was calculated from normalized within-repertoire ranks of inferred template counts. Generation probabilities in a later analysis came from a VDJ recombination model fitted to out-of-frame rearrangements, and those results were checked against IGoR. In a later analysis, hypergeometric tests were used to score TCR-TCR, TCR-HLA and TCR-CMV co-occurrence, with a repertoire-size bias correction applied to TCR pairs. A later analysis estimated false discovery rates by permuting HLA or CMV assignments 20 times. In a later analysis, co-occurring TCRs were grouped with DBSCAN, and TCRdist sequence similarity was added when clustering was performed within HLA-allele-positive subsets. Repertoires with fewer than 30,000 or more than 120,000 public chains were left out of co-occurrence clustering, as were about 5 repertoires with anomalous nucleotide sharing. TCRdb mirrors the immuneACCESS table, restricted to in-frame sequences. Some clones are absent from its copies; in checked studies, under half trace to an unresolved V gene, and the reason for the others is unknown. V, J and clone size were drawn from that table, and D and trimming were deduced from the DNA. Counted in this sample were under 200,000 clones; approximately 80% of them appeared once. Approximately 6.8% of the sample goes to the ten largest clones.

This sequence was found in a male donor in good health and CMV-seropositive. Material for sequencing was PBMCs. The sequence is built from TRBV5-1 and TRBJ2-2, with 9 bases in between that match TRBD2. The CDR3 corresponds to CASSFRVGREGLGIRTGELFF. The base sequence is TGCGCCAGCAGCTTTAGGGTAGGGCGGGAGGGCCTCGGTATCCGCACCGGGGAGCTGTTTTTT. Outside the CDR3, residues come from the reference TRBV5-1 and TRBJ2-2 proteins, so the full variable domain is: KAGVTQTPRYLIKTRGQQVTLSCSPISGHRSVSWYQQTPGQGLQFLFEYFSETQRNKGNFPGRFSGRQFSNSRSEMNVSTLELGDSALYLCASSFRVGREGLGIRTGELFFGEGSRLTVL.